The 29 T cell receptor beta chains in this list originate from one sample, sequenced in a study of blood T cell repertoires in COVID-19. Here immunoSEQ multiplex PCR was the method, and the copy in TCRdb shows in-frame clones only, minus some. The table records approximately 230,000 clones, about four fifths of them present only once. The source material was peripheral blood. The receptor source for this set is a man older than 75 with acute or convalescent COVID-19.

The chain recombines TRBV7-9 with TRBJ2-4, with 7 bases aligning to TRBD1. Per germline, CDR1 SEHNR and CDR2 FQNEAQ (reference sequence). The CDR3 is 18 amino acids. J was trimmed by 0 bases and V by 5 bases; bases with no gene match: 13. In DNA form, the CDR3 reads TGTGCCAGCAGCCCTCCACAGGGGACGCGTCTAGCCAAAAACATTCAGTACTTC. Translating gives CASSPPQGTRLAKNIQYF.

The table lists this clone with many counts. The chain joins TRBV14 to TRBJ2-7; TRBD2 matches 10 bases. V shed 1 base, J shed 9 bases, and the junction held 9 bases outside the gene matches. Germline V CDR1 and CDR2: SGHDN, FVKESK. CDR3 length: 15 residues. The CDR3 loop is CASSQAASGRSGQYF. CDR3 in DNA: TGTGCCAGCAGCCAAGCGGCTAGCGGGAGATCGGGGCAGTACTTC.

On this clone: A junction end diverges from the germline sequence, so it may reflect a read error. The chain is built from TRBV5-5 and TRBJ2-1, with 7 positions matching TRBD1. The CDR3 runs 16 residues. Looked up from germline, CDR1 is SGHKS and CDR2 is YYEKEE (reference sequence). Written as DNA, the CDR3 is TGTGCCAGCAGCTTGACCCCCAACAGGGGATCCCTCGGGGATGTCTTC. Amino acid sequence: CASSLTPNRGSLGDVF.

The rearrangement joins TRBV6-5 to TRBJ1-2, with a tentative D call TRBD1 (6 bases). The germline CDR1 and CDR2 sequences are MNHEY and SVGAGI. This CDR3 is built from 15 residues. The ends were cut back, 4 bases at V and 2 bases at J, with 14 bases in the middle. The CDR3 DNA sequence: TGTGCCAGCAGTTTACAGGGTGCCATGAACTATGGCTACACCTTC. This gives the protein CASSLQGAMNYGYTF.

CDR3 nucleotide sequence: TGCGCCAGCAGCCCCTTTACAGACAAGTACGAGCAGTACTTC. This sequence encodes CASSPFTDKYEQYF. The chain is built from TRBV5-1 and TRBJ2-7; D unclear. There are 14 residues in the CDR3. V dropped 4 bases and J dropped 4 bases, with 15 bases sitting between them. The V gene's germline CDR1 is SGHRS and CDR2 YFSETQ.

The chain employs TRBV6-1 and TRBJ1-6; D gene ambiguous. This CDR3 region has 14 residues. Germline V CDR1 and CDR2: MNHNS, SASEGT. V lost 3 bases to trimming and J lost 13 bases, with 16 bases between them. The CDR3 nucleotides read TGTGCCAGCAGTGAGGGCCGCAAGTCGAGTCCCCTCCACTTT. Its protein product is CASSEGRKSSPLHF.

This clone was counted between two and nine times. Other DNA variants within this sample encode the same CDR3. The rearrangement links TRBV2 to TRBJ1-5; 8 positions match TRBD1. J gave up 6 bases and V 2 bases, and 3 bases lay outside the gene matches. Germline V gives CDR1 SNHLY, CDR2 FYNNEI. This CDR3 contains 14 residues. DNA for the CDR3: TGTGCCAGCAGTGAACGAACAGGGGGTCAGCCCCAGCATTTT. This sequence encodes CASSERTGGQPQHF.

The chain uses TRBV29-1 and TRBJ1-4; 8 nucleotides line up with TRBD1. Germline V gives CDR1 SQVTM, CDR2 ANQGSEA. The CDR3 contains 13 residues. The J segment lost 5 bases and the V segment lost 6 bases, leaving 5 bases of the junction unmatched. CDR3 sequence (DNA): TGCAGCGTCCGTCGGACAGGGAATGAAAAACTGTTTTTT. This translates into CSVRRTGNEKLFF.

This clone has a single count. Here the CDR3 reads CASSLMGRSQPQHF. The CDR3 bases are TGTGCCAGCAGCTTGATGGGGAGGAGTCAGCCCCAGCATTTT. This chain connects TRBV5-5 to TRBJ1-5; no reliable D call. Germline CDR1 SGHKS, CDR2 YYEKEE (reference sequence). CDR3 length equals 14 residues. Trimming took off 1 base at V and 6 bases at J, with 11 bases between the two ends.

The chain couples TRBV28 to TRBJ2-6; possible D gene TRBD1, 5 bases. Germline CDR1 MDHEN, CDR2 SYDVKM. CDR3 length: 16 residues. V was clipped by 5 bases and J by 0 bases, with 11 bases between them. CDR3 sequence: CASSPRQSSGANVLTF. CDR3 DNA: TGTGCCAGCAGTCCTAGACAGAGCTCTGGGGCCAACGTCCTGACTTTC.

The V gene is TRBV19, the J gene TRBJ1-1; TRBD1 matches at 10 bases. CDR3 length: 15 residues. Per germline, CDR1 LNHDA and CDR2 SQIVND (reference sequence). V was pared by 6 bases and J by 2 bases, with 6 bases of the junction left unmatched. The CDR3 sequence is CASRSQTGGNTEAFF. The CDR3 DNA reads TGTGCCAGTAGATCTCAGACAGGGGGCAACACTGAAGCTTTCTTT.

V gene TRBV27 combines with J gene TRBJ2-7; 7 bases line up with TRBD1. CDR1 is MNHEY, CDR2 SMNVEV, per germline (reference sequence). V lost 5 bases, J lost 2 bases, and 12 bases stayed unmatched. This CDR3 has 16 amino acids. CDR3: CASSRPPYRGTYEQYF. The CDR3 coding sequence is TGTGCCAGCAGTCGCCCTCCGTACAGGGGTACCTACGAGCAGTACTTC.

The chain joins TRBV5-1 to TRBJ2-7; 7 nucleotides line up with TRBD1. Trimming cost V 3 bases and J 1 base; bases outside gene matches: 7. This CDR3 is built from 15 residues. The V gene's germline CDR1 is SGHRS and CDR2 YFSETQ. CDR3 nucleotide sequence: TGCGCCAGCAGCTCCGGGACAGTTTTTTCCTACGAGCAGTACTTC. Translating gives CASSSGTVFSYEQYF.

The rearrangement links TRBV19 to TRBJ1-5; 10 bases map to TRBD1. The CDR3 runs 17 residues. CDR1 and CDR2 from the germline V gene are LNHDA and SQIVND (reference sequence). Trimming at V came to 6 bases and at J to 7 bases, leaving 15 bases not matched to a gene. Here the CDR3 reads CASRRYRDRGFSQPQHF. The CDR3 DNA follows: TGTGCCAGTAGACGATACCGGGACAGGGGATTTTCCCAGCCCCAGCATTTT.

The rearrangement joins TRBV30 to TRBJ1-4, with D possibly being TRBD1 (5 bases). V shed 3 bases and J shed 13 bases, with 12 bases lying between them. The CDR3 is 11 residues long. CDR1 and CDR2 from the germline V gene are GTSNPN and SVGIG (reference sequence). CDR3 bases: TGTGCCTGGAGGGGGCCATTAAGACTGTTTTTT. Protein sequence: CAWRGPLRLFF.

The genes are TRBV5-5 and TRBJ2-3; 10 bases map to TRBD1. The CDR3 length is 16 residues. The V segment lost 5 bases and the J segment 1 base; nucleotides outside the gene matches: 7. Germline lookup yields CDR1 SGHKS and CDR2 YYEKEE (reference sequence). The CDR3 nucleotides are TGTGCCAGCAGTCTGACAGGGGGCAGTGGCACAGATACGCAGTATTTT. This encodes CASSLTGGSGTDTQYF.

The CDR3 here is CASNSSSGAHNEQFF. In DNA, the CDR3 is TGTGCCAGCAACTCGTCTAGCGGGGCCCACAATGAGCAGTTCTTC. This chain joins TRBV7-2 and TRBJ2-1; 9 positions agree with TRBD2. Per the germline V gene, CDR1 is SGHTA and CDR2 is FQGNSA. The trim removed 7 bases at V and 5 bases at J, leaving 9 bases unmatched. The CDR3 contains 15 residues.

CDR3 region: CASSPVSLNEKLFF. DNA of the CDR3: TGCGCCAGCAGTCCCGTGTCCCTTAATGAAAAACTGTTTTTT. V and J are TRBV5-1 and TRBJ1-4; D is ambiguous. V gave up 5 bases and J gave up 4 bases, with 12 bases separating them. The CDR3 is 14 residues long. CDR1 is SGHRS, CDR2 YFSETQ, per germline.

This clone turned up a few times. The V call is TRBV5-1, the J call TRBJ1-2; 8 bases match TRBD1. This CDR3 region has 15 residues. V shed 0 bases, J shed 8 bases, and the junction held 9 bases outside the gene matches. Per the germline V gene, CDR1 is SGHRS and CDR2 is YFSETQ. The DNA of the CDR3 is TGCGCCAGCAGCTTGGCCGTCAGGGGGCGCGGGGGCTACACCTTC. This translates into CASSLAVRGRGGYTF.

The V and J genes are TRBV19 and TRBJ2-3, with 11 bases that match TRBD2. CDR1 and CDR2 (germline): LNHDA, SQIVND (reference sequence). The J segment lost 3 bases and the V segment lost 1 base, leaving 0 bases of the junction unmatched. The CDR3 contains 15 residues. The CDR3 region is CASSIGTSGTDTQYF. CDR3 nucleotide sequence: TGTGCCAGTAGTATAGGGACTAGCGGGACAGATACGCAGTATTTT.

V and J are TRBV5-1 and TRBJ1-2; unclear D gene. The CDR3 runs to 14 residues. Germline V CDR1 and CDR2: SGHRS, YFSETQ. With 4 bases removed from V and 2 bases from J, the gap between germline ends came to 12 bases. The CDR3 DNA reads TGCGCCAGCAGCAAGGCAGGAATAAACTATGGCTACACCTTC. Encoded protein: CASSKAGINYGYTF.

The rearrangement uses TRBV4-2 and TRBJ2-3; 9 positions agree with TRBD2. The germline CDR1 and CDR2 sequences are LGHNA and YNFKEQ. The ends lost 4 bases at V and 2 bases at J; junction bases unmatched: 7. This CDR3 comprises 16 residues. In nucleotides, the CDR3 is TGTGCCAGCAGCCCCCGACTAGCGGTAAACACAGATACGCAGTATTTT. It is translated as CASSPRLAVNTDTQYF.

This chain uses TRBV19 with TRBJ2-1; 8 bases are shared with TRBD1. The length of the CDR3 is 15 residues. The V gene end was trimmed by 5 bases and the J gene end by 2 bases; junction bases not matched to a gene: 5. CDR1 LNHDA and CDR2 SQIVND come from the germline V gene (reference sequence). The CDR3 is CASSLGQGPYNEQFF. The CDR3 region has the DNA TGTGCCAGTAGTCTTGGACAGGGACCCTACAATGAGCAGTTCTTC.

In its sample, this clone was seen once. The chain carries TRBV24-1 and TRBJ2-1; 11 bases agree with TRBD2. The CDR3 length is 15 residues. After removal of 4 bases from V and 7 bases from J, the junction contained 5 bases not matched to a gene. CDR1 KGHDR and CDR2 SFDVKD come from the germline V gene. The CDR3 is CATSEVTSGKNEQFF. The CDR3 nucleotides are TGTGCCACCAGTGAGGTGACTAGCGGGAAAAATGAGCAGTTCTTC.

The chain combines TRBV21-1 with TRBJ2-1; the table's D call TRBD2 went unverified against the DNA. TRBV21-1 constitutes a pseudogene. The CDR3 length is 16 residues. CDR3 protein: CASSKFLAGGYNEQFF. CDR3 nucleotides: TGTGCCAGCAGCAAATTCCTAGCGGGAGGGTACAATGAGCAGTTCTTC.

The DNA for the CDR3 is TGTGCCAGTACGTACAGGGGCGAGCAGTACTTC. Amino acids: CASTYRGEQYF. The rearrangement links TRBV2 to TRBJ2-7; TRBD1 matches 7 bases. J was trimmed by 6 bases and V by 9 bases; bases with no gene match: 5. The CDR3 is 11 amino acids. In germline, CDR1 is SNHLY, CDR2 FYNNEI.

This clone was seen a single time. The chain employs TRBV3-1 (or the pseudogene TRBV3-2) and TRBJ1-2; perhaps TRBD1 as D (5 bases). The V end was cut by 1 base, the J end by 1 base, with 13 bases between. This CDR3 is built from 16 residues. Looked up from germline, CDR1 is LGHDT and CDR2 is YNNKEL (reference sequence). The CDR3 DNA reads as TGTGCCAGCAGCCAAGTCGCGGGGAGGGGTAACTATGGCTACACCTTC. This codes for CASSQVAGRGNYGYTF.

This chain connects TRBV21-1 to TRBJ2-5; the table's D gene call, TRBD1, was not cross checked with the DNA. TRBV21-1 is described as a pseudogene. This CDR3 region has 18 residues. CDR3 DNA: TGTGCCAGCAGCAATGGACAGGAGCTGAGTATGGAGCAAGAGACCCAGTACTTC. This sequence encodes CASSNGQELSMEQETQYF.

This chain joins TRBV2 and TRBJ1-1; a possible D gene is TRBD1 (5 bases). The germline CDR1 and CDR2 sequences are SNHLY and FYNNEI. The germline V and J ends were trimmed by 9 bases and 1 base, with 15 bases remaining between them. This CDR3 is built from 14 residues. The CDR3 nucleotides are TGTGCCAGTAAAGTCGGACACCGGAACACTGAAGCTTTCTTT. It specifies CASKVGHRNTEAFF. The full variable domain, completed using reference TRBV2 and TRBJ1-1, is EPEVTQTPSHQVTQMGQEVILRCVPISNHLYFYWYRQILGQKVEFLVSFYNNEISEKSEIFDDQFSVERPDGSNFTLKIRSTKLEDSAMYFCASKVGHRNTEAFFGQGTRLTVV.